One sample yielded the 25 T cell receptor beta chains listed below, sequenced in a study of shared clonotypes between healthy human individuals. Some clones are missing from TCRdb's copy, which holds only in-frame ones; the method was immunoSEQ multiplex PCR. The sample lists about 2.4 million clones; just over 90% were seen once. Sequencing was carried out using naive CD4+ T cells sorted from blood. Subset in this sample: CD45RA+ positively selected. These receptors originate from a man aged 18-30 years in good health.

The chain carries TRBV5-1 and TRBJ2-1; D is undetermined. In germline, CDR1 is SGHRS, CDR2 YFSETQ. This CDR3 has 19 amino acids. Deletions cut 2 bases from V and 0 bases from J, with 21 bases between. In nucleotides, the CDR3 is TGCGCCAGCAGCTTTAGGCAAAATAGCCTTAAGAGCTCCTACAATGAGCAGTTCTTC. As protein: CASSFRQNSLKSSYNEQFF.

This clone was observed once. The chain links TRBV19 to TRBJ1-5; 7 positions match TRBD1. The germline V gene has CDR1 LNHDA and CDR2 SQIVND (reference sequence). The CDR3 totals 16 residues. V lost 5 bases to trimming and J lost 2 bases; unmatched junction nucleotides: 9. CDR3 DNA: TGTGCCAGTAGTTCACCACAGGGGAGGGGCAATCAGCCCCAGCATTTT. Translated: CASSSPQGRGNQPQHF.

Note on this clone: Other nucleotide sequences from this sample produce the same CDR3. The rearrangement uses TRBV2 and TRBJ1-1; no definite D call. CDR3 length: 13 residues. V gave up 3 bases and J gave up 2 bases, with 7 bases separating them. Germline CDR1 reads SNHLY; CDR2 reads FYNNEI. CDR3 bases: TGTGCCAGCAGTGACGAAGTAAACACTGAAGCTTTCTTT. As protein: CASSDEVNTEAFF.

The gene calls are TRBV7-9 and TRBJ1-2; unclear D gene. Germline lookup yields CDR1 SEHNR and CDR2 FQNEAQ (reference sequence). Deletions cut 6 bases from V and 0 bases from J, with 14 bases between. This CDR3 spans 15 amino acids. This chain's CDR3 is CASSQSQIPNYGYTF. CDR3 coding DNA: TGTGCCAGCAGTCAGAGCCAAATCCCTAACTATGGCTACACCTTC.

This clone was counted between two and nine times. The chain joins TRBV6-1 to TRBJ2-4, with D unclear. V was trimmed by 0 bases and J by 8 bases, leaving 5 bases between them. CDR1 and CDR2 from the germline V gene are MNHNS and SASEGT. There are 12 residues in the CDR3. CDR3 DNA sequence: TGTGCCAGCAGTGAAGCCGGGTACATTCAGTACTTC. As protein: CASSEAGYIQYF.

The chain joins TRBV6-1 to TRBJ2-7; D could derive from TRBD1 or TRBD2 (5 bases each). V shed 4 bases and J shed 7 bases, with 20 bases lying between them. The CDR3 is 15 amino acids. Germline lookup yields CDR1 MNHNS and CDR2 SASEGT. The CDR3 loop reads CASSALRGPLREQYF. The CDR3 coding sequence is TGTGCCAGCAGTGCCTTGAGGGGCCCACTACGGGAGCAGTACTTC.

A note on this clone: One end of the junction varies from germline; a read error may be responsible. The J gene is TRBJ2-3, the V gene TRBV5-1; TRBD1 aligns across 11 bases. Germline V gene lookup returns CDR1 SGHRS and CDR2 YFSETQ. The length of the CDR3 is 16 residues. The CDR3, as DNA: TGCGCCAGCACCTTGACCTCCGGGACAGGGGGAGATACGCAGTATTTT. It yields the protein CASTLTSGTGGDTQYF.

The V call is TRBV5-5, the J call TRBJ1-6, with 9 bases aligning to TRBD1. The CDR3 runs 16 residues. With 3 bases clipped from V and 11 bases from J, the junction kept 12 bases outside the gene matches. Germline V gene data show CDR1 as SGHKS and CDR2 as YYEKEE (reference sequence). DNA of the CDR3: TGTGCCAGCAGCTGGGACAGGGAACCCCTCTTGCCACCCCTCCACTTT. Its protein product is CASSWDREPLLPPLHF.

CDR3 bases: TGTGCCAGCAGCTTTATACTAGCGTATGAGAATGAGCAGTTCTTC. Protein product: CASSFILAYENEQFF. The chain links TRBV5-6 to TRBJ2-1; the match to TRBD2 covers 7 bases. The trim removed 2 bases at V and 7 bases at J, leaving 9 bases unmatched. Germline V gives CDR1 SGHDT, CDR2 YYEEEE. This CDR3 region has 15 residues.

The CDR3 DNA sequence: TGTGCCAGCAGTACGACACAGGGTCCAGGGCAGCCCCAGCATTTT. It yields the protein CASSTTQGPGQPQHF. The chain combines TRBV6-5 with TRBJ1-5; TRBD1 is a possible D gene (6 bases). Germline lookup yields CDR1 MNHEY and CDR2 SVGAGI. The CDR3 spans 15 residues. V dropped 5 bases and J dropped 7 bases, with 18 bases sitting between them.

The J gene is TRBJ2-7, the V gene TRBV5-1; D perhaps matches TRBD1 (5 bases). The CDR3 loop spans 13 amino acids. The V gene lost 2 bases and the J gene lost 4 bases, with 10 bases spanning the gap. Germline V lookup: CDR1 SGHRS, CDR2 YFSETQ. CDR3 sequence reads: CASSLQVSYEQYF. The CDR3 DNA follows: TGCGCCAGCAGCTTACAGGTCTCATACGAGCAGTACTTC.

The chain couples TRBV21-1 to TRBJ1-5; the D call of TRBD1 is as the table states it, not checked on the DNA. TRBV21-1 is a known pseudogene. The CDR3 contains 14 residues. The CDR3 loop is CASPKAGSNQPQHF. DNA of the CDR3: TGTGCCAGCCCAAAGGCAGGAAGCAATCAGCCCCAGCATTTT.

CDR3 sequence reads: CASNNAKTGTPYEQYF. The CDR3 region has the DNA TGTGCCAGCAACAACGCCAAGACGGGGACACCTTACGAGCAGTACTTC. The chain recombines TRBV5-5 with TRBJ2-7, with TRBD1 as a possible D gene (6 bases). V lost 6 bases to trimming and J lost 4 bases, with 23 bases between them. The CDR3 sequence is 16 residues long. Per the germline V gene, CDR1 is SGHKS and CDR2 is YYEKEE (reference sequence).

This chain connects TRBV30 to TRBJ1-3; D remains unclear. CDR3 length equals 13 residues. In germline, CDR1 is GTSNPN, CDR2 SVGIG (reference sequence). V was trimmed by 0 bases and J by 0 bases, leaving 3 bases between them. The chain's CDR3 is CAWSVYSGNTIYF. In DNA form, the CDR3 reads TGTGCCTGGAGTGTCTACTCTGGAAACACCATATATTTT. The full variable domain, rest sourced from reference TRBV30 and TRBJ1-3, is SQTIHQWPATLVQPVGSPLSLECTVEGTSNPNLYWYRQAAGRGLQLLFYSVGIGQISSEVPQNLSASRPQDRQFILSSKKLLLSDSGFYLCAWSVYSGNTIYFGEGSWLTVV.

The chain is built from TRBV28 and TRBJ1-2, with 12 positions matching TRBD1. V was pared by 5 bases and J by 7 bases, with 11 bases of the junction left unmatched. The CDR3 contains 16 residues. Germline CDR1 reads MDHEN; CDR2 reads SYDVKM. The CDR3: CASSIRPGTGGGGYTF. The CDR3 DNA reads TGTGCCAGCAGTATCCGGCCCGGGACAGGGGGCGGTGGCTACACCTTC.

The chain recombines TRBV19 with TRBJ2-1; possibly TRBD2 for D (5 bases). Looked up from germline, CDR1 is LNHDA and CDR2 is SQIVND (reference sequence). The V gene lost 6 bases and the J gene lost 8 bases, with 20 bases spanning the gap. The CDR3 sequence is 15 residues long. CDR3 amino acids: CASSLSPLTSHEQFF. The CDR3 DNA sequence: TGTGCCAGTAGCCTATCCCCTCTAACTAGTCATGAGCAGTTCTTC.

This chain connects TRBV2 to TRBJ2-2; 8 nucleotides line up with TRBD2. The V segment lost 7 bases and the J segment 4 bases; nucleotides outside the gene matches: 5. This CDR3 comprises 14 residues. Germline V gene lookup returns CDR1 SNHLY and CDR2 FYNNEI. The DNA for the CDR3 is TGTGCCAGCACCGAGCGGGGGACCACCGGGGAGCTGTTTTTT. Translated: CASTERGTTGELFF. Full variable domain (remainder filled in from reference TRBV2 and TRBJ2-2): EPEVTQTPSHQVTQMGQEVILRCVPISNHLYFYWYRQILGQKVEFLVSFYNNEISEKSEIFDDQFSVERPDGSNFTLKIRSTKLEDSAMYFCASTERGTTGELFFGEGSRLTVL.

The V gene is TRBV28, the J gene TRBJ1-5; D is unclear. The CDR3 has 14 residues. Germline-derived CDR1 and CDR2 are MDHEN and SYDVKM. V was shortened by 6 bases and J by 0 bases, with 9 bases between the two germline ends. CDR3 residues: CASRPASSNQPQHF. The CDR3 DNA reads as TGTGCCAGCAGACCTGCCAGTAGCAATCAGCCCCAGCATTTT.

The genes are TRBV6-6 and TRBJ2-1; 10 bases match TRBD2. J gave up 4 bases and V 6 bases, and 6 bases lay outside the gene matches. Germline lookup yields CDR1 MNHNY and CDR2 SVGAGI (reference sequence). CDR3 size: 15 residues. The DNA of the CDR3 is TGTGCCAGCAGGGGTAGGACTAGCGGATACAATGAGCAGTTCTTC. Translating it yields CASRGRTSGYNEQFF.

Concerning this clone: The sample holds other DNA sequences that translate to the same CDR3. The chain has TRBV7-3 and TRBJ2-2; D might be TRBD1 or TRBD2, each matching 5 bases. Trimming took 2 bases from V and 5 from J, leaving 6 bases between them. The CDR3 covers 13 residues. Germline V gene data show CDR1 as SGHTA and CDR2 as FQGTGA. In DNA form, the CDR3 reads TGTGCCAGCAGCTTAGGGGGTACCGGGGAGCTGTTTTTT. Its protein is CASSLGGTGELFF.

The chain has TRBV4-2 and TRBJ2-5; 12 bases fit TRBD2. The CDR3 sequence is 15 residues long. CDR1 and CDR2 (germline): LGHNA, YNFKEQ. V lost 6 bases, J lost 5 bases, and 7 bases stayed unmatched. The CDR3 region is CASRPSGGAGETQYF. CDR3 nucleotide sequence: TGTGCCAGCAGACCTAGCGGGGGGGCCGGTGAGACCCAGTACTTC.

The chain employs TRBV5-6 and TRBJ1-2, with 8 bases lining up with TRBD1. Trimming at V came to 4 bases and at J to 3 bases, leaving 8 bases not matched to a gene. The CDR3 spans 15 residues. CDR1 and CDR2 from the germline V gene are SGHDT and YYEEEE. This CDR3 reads CASSGRGQEYYGYTF. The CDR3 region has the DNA TGTGCCAGCAGCGGGAGGGGACAGGAGTACTATGGCTACACCTTC.

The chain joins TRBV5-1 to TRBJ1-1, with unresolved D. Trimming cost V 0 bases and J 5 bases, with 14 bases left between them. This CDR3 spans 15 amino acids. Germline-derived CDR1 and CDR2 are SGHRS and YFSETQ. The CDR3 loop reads CASSLVRPRGTEAFF. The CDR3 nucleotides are TGCGCCAGCAGCTTGGTAAGGCCACGAGGGACTGAAGCTTTCTTT.

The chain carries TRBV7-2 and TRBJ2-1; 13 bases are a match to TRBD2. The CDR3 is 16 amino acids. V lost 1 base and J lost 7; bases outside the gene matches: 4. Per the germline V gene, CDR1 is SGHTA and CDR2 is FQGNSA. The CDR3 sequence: CASSLDTSGGGNEQFF. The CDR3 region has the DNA TGTGCCAGCAGCTTAGATACTAGCGGGGGGGGTAATGAGCAGTTCTTC.

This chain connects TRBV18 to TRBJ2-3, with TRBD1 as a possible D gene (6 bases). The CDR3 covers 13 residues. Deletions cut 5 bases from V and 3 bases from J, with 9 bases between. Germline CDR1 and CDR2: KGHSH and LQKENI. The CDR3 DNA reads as TGTGCCAGCTCAGTTCAGGGGACAGATACGCAGTATTTT. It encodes CASSVQGTDTQYF.